The 23 T cell receptor beta chains in this list originate from one sample, sequenced in a study of blood T cell repertoires in COVID-19. Some clones are missing from TCRdb's copy, which holds only in-frame ones; the method was immunoSEQ multiplex PCR. This sample has about 140,000 clones, with around three quarters found just once. The sequencing sample was made of peripheral blood. The receptor source for this set is a man in his forties or fifties with acute or convalescent COVID-19.

This clone has only a few counts. V and J are TRBV2 and TRBJ2-3, with 7 bases identical to TRBD2. The CDR3 consists of 14 residues. Germline V gene lookup returns CDR1 SNHLY and CDR2 FYNNEI. The V and J ends lost 8 bases and 1 base, in that order; junction bases with no gene match: 6. In DNA form, the CDR3 reads TGTGCCAGCCTGAGTGGGAGGGGCACAGATACGCAGTATTTT. Translated, it gives CASLSGRGTDTQYF.

The V and J genes are TRBV15 and TRBJ2-1; maybe TRBD1 (5 bases). CDR1 and CDR2 from the germline V gene are LNHNV and YYDKDF (reference sequence). V was pared by 0 bases and J by 6 bases, with 12 bases between. The CDR3 is 15 amino acids. The CDR3 loop is CATSRDDRTLNEQFF. The CDR3 DNA is TGTGCCACCAGCAGAGACGACAGAACCCTCAATGAGCAGTTCTTC.

The chain recombines TRBV24-1 with TRBJ2-3, with D hard to call. The V gene lost 0 bases and the J gene lost 1 base, with 7 bases spanning the gap. The CDR3 runs to 15 residues. Looked up from germline, CDR1 is KGHDR and CDR2 is SFDVKD. The CDR3 DNA reads TGTGCCACCAGTGATTTGCAACCGGGCACAGATACGCAGTATTTT. It specifies CATSDLQPGTDTQYF.

The gene calls are TRBV4-1 and TRBJ2-1; 11 nucleotides line up with TRBD2. CDR1 MGHRA and CDR2 YSYEKL come from the germline V gene. J gave up 10 bases and V 1 base, and 12 bases lay outside the gene matches. The CDR3 loop spans 17 amino acids. CDR3: CASSQVDHSGGASEQFF. In DNA form, the CDR3 reads TGCGCCAGCAGCCAAGTGGATCATAGCGGGGGGGCCAGCGAGCAGTTCTTC.

The rearrangement joins TRBV18 to TRBJ1-5, with TRBD1 matching 8 bases. The CDR3 sequence is 15 residues long. Looked up from germline, CDR1 is KGHSH and CDR2 is LQKENI. V lost 5 bases and J lost 0; bases outside the gene matches: 3. CDR3 DNA: TGTGCCAGCTCATCGGGACAGGATAGCAATCAGCCCCAGCATTTT. Protein product: CASSSGQDSNQPQHF.

This clone was detected a few times. The chain joins TRBV7-6 to TRBJ1-2; D is possibly TRBD1 (5 bases). Germline-derived CDR1 and CDR2 are SGHVS and FNYEAQ. Trimming removed 1 base from V and 3 bases from J, with 24 bases in between. There are 19 residues in the CDR3. The CDR3 DNA reads as TGTGCCAGCAGCTTAGTACCAGTTCGGGGGACGGTCGTGGACTATGGCTACACCTTC. The encoded protein is CASSLVPVRGTVVDYGYTF.

As regards this clone: A clone one base away is much larger, so this may be a read error. The J gene is TRBJ2-1, the V gene TRBV19, with TRBD2 matching over 11 bases. V lost 3 bases, J lost 7 bases, and 2 bases stayed unmatched. The CDR3 is 14 residues long. Germline loops: CDR1 LNHDA, CDR2 SQIVND (reference sequence). The CDR3 DNA reads TGTGCCAGTAGTATTAGCGGGGGGGCGAATGAGCAGTTCTTC. This encodes CASSISGGANEQFF.

The CDR3 coding sequence is TGTGCCAGCAGCTTAATGGGGACAGGGGACTATGGCTACACCTTC. Translated, it gives CASSLMGTGDYGYTF. This rearrangement joins TRBV11-2 to TRBJ1-2, with 10 positions matching TRBD1. V dropped 2 bases and J dropped 3; count of bases not matched to a gene: 3. From germline, CDR1 is SGHAT and CDR2 FQNNGV. This CDR3 comprises 15 residues.

The rearrangement links TRBV5-8 to TRBJ2-5; weak D call: TRBD1 (7 bases). The V gene's germline CDR1 is SGHTS and CDR2 YDEGEE. V lost 2 bases, J lost 10 bases, and 27 bases lay in between. The CDR3 length is 17 residues. CDR3 protein: CASSFADRSGGRKDQYF. As DNA, the CDR3 is TGTGCCAGCAGCTTCGCCGATCGGTCAGGGGGGAGAAAGGACCAGTACTTC.

The chain employs TRBV30 and TRBJ2-5; no firm D call. Germline CDR1 GTSNPN, CDR2 SVGIG (reference sequence). V was clipped by 4 bases and J by 1 base, with 7 bases between them. This CDR3 has 12 amino acids. CDR3 bases: TGTGCCTGGAACCCAGGCCAAGAGACCCAGTACTTC. Translation: CAWNPGQETQYF. Combining the CDR3 with reference TRBV30 and TRBJ2-5 gives the whole variable domain SQTIHQWPATLVQPVGSPLSLECTVEGTSNPNLYWYRQAAGRGLQLLFYSVGIGQISSEVPQNLSASRPQDRQFILSSKKLLLSDSGFYLCAWNPGQETQYFGPGTRLLVL.

The chain uses TRBV5-5 and TRBJ2-7, with 11 bases matching TRBD1. V shed 3 bases, J shed 6 bases, and the junction held 8 bases outside the gene matches. The CDR3 has 15 amino acids. Germline lookup yields CDR1 SGHKS and CDR2 YYEKEE (reference sequence). The CDR3 DNA sequence: TGTGCCAGCAGCTGGGGACCTGGACAGGGGGCCGAGCAGTACGTC. Amino acids: CASSWGPGQGAEQYV.

J is TRBJ1-2 and V is TRBV29-1, with TRBD1 matching over 7 bases. The J segment lost 8 bases and the V segment lost 0 bases, leaving 12 bases of the junction unmatched. CDR3 size: 15 residues. The germline V gene has CDR1 SQVTM and CDR2 ANQGSEA. The CDR3: CSVEDRKQGRGGYTF. DNA of the CDR3: TGCAGCGTTGAAGATCGTAAACAGGGGAGAGGAGGCTACACCTTC.

This clone was recorded a few times. This chain uses TRBV27 with TRBJ2-1; 10 bases match TRBD2. The junction had 4 bases not matched to a gene; V was cut back by 2 bases and J by 6 bases. CDR3 length: 15 amino acids. Germline lookup yields CDR1 MNHEY and CDR2 SMNVEV (reference sequence). Here the CDR3 DNA reads TGTGCCAGCAGTTTAACACTAGCGGGGTTCAATGAGCAGTTCTTC. Translated, it gives CASSLTLAGFNEQFF.

The chain links TRBV2 to TRBJ1-2; D not resolved. The CDR3 covers 14 residues. With 0 bases removed from V and 7 bases from J, the gap between germline ends came to 12 bases. Germline-derived CDR1 and CDR2 are SNHLY and FYNNEI. Written as DNA, the CDR3 is TGTGCCAGCAGTGAAGCGCGAGGGAGCTCTGGCTACACCTTC. The encoded protein is CASSEARGSSGYTF.

This chain uses TRBV6-5 with TRBJ2-3; D gene uncertain. Germline assignment: CDR1 MNHEY and CDR2 SVGAGI. V dropped 7 bases and J dropped 1 base, with 12 bases sitting between them. The CDR3 spans 14 residues. The chain's CDR3 is CASKSQLGTDTQYF. The CDR3 coding sequence is TGTGCCAGCAAGTCCCAGCTAGGCACAGATACGCAGTATTTT.

The chain carries TRBV15 and TRBJ2-3; 12 nucleotides align to TRBD2. Germline lookup yields CDR1 LNHNV and CDR2 YYDKDF (reference sequence). V lost 3 bases, J lost 2 bases, and 12 bases stayed unmatched. The length of the CDR3 is 19 residues. Here the CDR3 DNA reads TGTGCCACCAGCAGTCCACTTGGACTAGCGGGGACTTTCACAGATACGCAGTATTTT. This gives the protein CATSSPLGLAGTFTDTQYF.

The J gene is TRBJ1-1, the V gene TRBV11-2; the match to TRBD1 covers 11 bases. Per germline, CDR1 SGHAT and CDR2 FQNNGV. The CDR3 loop spans 15 amino acids. Losses at the gene ends were 2 bases for V and 10 bases for J; bases not matched to a gene: 9. This CDR3 is CASSLRGQGALGAFF. The CDR3 DNA reads TGTGCCAGCAGCTTAAGAGGACAGGGGGCGTTAGGAGCTTTCTTT.

V gene TRBV10-3 combines with J gene TRBJ2-1, with 7 bases identical to TRBD1. Germline lookup yields CDR1 ENHRY and CDR2 SYGVKD. The trim removed 7 bases at V and 1 base at J, leaving 1 base unmatched. CDR3 size: 13 residues. CDR3 protein: CAITGQSYNEQFF. CDR3 nucleotide sequence: TGTGCCATCACGGGACAGTCCTACAATGAGCAGTTCTTC.

This CDR3 is CASSNVQGNTEAFF. The CDR3, as DNA: TGCGCCAGCAGCAACGTCCAGGGGAACACTGAAGCTTTCTTT. The chain joins TRBV10-1 to TRBJ1-1; maybe TRBD1 (5 bases). Trimming shortened V by 6 bases and J by 1 base, and 12 bases separated the two germline ends. The CDR3 contains 14 residues. The germline CDR1 and CDR2 sequences are WNHNN and SYGVQD (reference sequence).

The V and J genes are TRBV15 and TRBJ2-5; possibly TRBD2 for D (6 bases). V lost 0 bases and J 3 bases, leaving 8 bases between the germline ends. The CDR3 is 14 amino acids. Per the germline V gene, CDR1 is LNHNV and CDR2 is YYDKDF (reference sequence). DNA for the CDR3: TGTGCCACCAGCAGAGATTTAGCGGAAGAGACCCAGTACTTC. Translating gives CATSRDLAEETQYF.

The chain has TRBV21-1 and TRBJ2-3; the table names TRBD1, a call not compared with the DNA. TRBV21-1 is designated a pseudogene. The CDR3 is 11 residues long. CDR3 residues: CASGCMDTQYF. CDR3 in DNA: TGTGCCAGCGGCTGCATGGATACGCAGTATTTT.

The chain links TRBV13 to TRBJ2-3; 12 nucleotides line up with TRBD2. The J segment lost 1 base and the V segment lost 5 bases, leaving 7 bases of the junction unmatched. The CDR3 extends over 17 amino acids. Germline V lookup: CDR1 PRHDT, CDR2 FYEKMQ (reference sequence). The CDR3 DNA is TGTGCCAGCAGCCCCTCGGGACTAGCGGGCCGCACAGATACGCAGTATTTT. Its protein is CASSPSGLAGRTDTQYF.

This clone was observed a few times. The genes are TRBV3-1 (or the pseudogene TRBV3-2) and TRBJ2-7, with 8 bases matching TRBD1. The germline V gene encodes CDR1 LGHDT and CDR2 YNNKEL (reference sequence). CDR3 length equals 14 residues. Trimming at V came to 3 bases and at J to 3 bases, leaving 4 bases not matched to a gene. CDR3 residues: CASSQTGVNYEQYF. The CDR3 DNA reads as TGTGCCAGCAGCCAGACAGGGGTCAACTACGAGCAGTACTTC.